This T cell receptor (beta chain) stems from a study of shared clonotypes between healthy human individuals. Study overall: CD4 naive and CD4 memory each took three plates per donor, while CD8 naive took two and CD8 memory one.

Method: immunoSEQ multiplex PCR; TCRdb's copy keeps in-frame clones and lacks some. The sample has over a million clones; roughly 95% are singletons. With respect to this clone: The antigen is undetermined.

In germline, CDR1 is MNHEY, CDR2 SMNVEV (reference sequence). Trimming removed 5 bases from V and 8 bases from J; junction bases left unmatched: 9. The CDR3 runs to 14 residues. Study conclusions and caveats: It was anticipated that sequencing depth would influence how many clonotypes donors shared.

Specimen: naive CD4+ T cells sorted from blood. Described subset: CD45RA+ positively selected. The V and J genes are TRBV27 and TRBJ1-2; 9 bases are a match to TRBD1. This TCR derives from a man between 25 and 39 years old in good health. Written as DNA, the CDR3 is TGTGCCAGCAGTCTCTACAGGGGGCGAGGGGGCTACACCTTC. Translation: CASSLYRGRGGYTF.